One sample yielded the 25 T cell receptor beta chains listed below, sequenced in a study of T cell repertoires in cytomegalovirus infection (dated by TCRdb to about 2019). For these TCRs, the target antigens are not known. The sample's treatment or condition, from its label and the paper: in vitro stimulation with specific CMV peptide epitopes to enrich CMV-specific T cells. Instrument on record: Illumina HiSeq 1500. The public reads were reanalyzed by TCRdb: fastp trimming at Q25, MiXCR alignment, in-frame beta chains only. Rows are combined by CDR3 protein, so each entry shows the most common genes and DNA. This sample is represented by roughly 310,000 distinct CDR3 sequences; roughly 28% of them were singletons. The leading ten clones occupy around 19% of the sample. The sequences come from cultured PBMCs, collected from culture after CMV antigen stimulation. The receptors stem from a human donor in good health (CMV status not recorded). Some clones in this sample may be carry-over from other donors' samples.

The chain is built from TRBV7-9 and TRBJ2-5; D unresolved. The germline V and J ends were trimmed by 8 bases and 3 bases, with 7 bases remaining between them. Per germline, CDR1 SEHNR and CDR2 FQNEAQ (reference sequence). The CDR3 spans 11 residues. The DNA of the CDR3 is TGTGCCAGCCGGGCCGAAGAGACCCAGTACTTC. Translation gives CASRAEETQYF.

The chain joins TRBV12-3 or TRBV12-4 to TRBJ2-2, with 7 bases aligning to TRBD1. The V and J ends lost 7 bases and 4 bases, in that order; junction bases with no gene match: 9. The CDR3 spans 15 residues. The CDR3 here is CASTVDRVSTGELFF. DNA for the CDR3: TGTGCCAGCACCGTCGACAGGGTTAGCACCGGGGAGCTGTTTTTT.

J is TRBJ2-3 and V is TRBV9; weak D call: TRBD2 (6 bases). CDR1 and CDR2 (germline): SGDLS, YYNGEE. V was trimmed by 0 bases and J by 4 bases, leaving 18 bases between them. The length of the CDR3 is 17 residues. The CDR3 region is CASSVELWGGGADTQYF. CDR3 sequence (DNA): TGTGCCAGCAGCGTAGAATTATGGGGAGGCGGCGCAGATACGCAGTATTTT.

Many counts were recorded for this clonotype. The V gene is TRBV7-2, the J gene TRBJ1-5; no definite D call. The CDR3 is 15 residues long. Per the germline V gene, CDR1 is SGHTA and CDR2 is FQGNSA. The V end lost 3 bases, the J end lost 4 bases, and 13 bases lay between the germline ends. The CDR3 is CASSFREGSNQPQHF. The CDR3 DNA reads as TGTGCCAGCAGCTTCCGGGAAGGATCGAATCAGCCCCAGCATTTT.

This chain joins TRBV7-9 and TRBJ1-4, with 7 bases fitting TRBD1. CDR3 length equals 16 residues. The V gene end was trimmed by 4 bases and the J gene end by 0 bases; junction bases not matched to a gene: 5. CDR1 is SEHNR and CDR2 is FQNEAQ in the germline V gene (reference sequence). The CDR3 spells CASSSGQAPTNEKLFF. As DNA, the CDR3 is TGTGCCAGCAGCTCCGGACAGGCCCCAACTAATGAAAAACTGTTTTTT. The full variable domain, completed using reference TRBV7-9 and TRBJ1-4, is DTGVSQNPRHKITKRGQNVTFRCDPISEHNRLYWYRQTLGQGPEFLTYFQNEAQLEKSRLLSDRFSAERPKGSFSTLEIQRTEQGDSAMYLCASSSGQAPTNEKLFFGSGTQLSVL.

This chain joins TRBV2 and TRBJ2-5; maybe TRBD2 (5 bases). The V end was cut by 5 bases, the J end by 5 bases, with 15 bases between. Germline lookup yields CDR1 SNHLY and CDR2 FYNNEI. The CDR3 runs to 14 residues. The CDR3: CASSPLREGETQYF. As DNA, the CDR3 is TGTGCCAGCAGTCCCCTCCGGGAAGGGGAGACCCAGTACTTC. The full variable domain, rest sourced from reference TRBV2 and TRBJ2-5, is EPEVTQTPSHQVTQMGQEVILRCVPISNHLYFYWYRQILGQKVEFLVSFYNNEISEKSEIFDDQFSVERPDGSNFTLKIRSTKLEDSAMYFCASSPLREGETQYFGPGTRLLVL.

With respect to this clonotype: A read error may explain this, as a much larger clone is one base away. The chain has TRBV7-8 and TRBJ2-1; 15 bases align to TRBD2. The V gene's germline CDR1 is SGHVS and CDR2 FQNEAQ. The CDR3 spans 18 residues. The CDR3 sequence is CARSSGLAGGWSYNEQFF. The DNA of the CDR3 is TGTGCCCGCAGCTCGGGACTAGCGGGAGGTTGGTCCTACAATGAGCAGTTCTTC.

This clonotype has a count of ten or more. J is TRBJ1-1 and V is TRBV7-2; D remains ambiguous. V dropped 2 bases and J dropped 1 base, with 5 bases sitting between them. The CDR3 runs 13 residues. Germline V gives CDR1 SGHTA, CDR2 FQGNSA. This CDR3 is CASSLYRNTEAFF. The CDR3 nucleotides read TGTGCCAGCAGCTTATACAGGAACACTGAAGCTTTCTTT.

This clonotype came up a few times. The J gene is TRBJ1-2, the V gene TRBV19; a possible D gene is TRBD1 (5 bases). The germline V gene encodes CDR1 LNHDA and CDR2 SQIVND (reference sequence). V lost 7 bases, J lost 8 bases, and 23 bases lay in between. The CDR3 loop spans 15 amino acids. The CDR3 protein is CASTPLQKGPGGYTF. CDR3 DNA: TGTGCCAGTACCCCTCTTCAAAAGGGACCAGGAGGCTACACCTTC.

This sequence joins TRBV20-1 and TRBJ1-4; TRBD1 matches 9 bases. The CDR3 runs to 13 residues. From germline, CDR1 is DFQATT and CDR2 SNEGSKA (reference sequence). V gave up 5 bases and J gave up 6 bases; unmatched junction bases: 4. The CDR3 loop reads CSAETGGHEKLFF. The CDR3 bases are TGCAGTGCTGAGACAGGGGGTCATGAAAAACTGTTTTTT.

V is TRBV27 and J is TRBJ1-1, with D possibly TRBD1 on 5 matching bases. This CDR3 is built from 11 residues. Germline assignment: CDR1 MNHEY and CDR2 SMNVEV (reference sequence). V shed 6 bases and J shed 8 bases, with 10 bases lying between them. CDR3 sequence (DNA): TGTGCCAGCAGCTCATCAGGGGAAGCTTTCTTT. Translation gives CASSSSGEAFF.

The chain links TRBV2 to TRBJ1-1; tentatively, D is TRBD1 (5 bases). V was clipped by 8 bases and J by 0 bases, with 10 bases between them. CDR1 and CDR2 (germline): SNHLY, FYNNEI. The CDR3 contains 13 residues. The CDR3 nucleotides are TGTGCCAGCTACGCGGGGCTGAACACTGAAGCTTTCTTT. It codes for CASYAGLNTEAFF.

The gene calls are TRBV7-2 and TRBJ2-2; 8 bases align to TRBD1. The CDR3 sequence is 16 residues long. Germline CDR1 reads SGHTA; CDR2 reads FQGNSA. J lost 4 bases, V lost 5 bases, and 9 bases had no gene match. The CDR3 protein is CASSPGQGTFTGELFF. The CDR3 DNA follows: TGTGCCAGCAGCCCTGGACAGGGAACATTCACCGGGGAGCTGTTTTTT.

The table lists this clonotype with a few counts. CDR3 nucleotide sequence: TGTGCCAGCAGCCAAGTGGATGACCGCTACGAGCAGTACTTC. As protein: CASSQVDDRYEQYF. This chain links TRBV4-2 with TRBJ2-7; D call uncertain. Germline CDR1 is LGHNA and CDR2 is YNFKEQ. Trimming left V 1 base short and J 3 bases short, with 10 bases between. The CDR3 has 14 residues.

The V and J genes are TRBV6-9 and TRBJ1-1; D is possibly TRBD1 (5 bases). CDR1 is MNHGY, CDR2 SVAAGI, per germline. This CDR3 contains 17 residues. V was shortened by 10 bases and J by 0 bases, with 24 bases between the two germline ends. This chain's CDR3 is CANPPRDSLPLNTEAFF. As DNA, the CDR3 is TGTGCCAACCCACCAAGAGACAGCTTGCCCCTGAACACTGAAGCTTTCTTT.

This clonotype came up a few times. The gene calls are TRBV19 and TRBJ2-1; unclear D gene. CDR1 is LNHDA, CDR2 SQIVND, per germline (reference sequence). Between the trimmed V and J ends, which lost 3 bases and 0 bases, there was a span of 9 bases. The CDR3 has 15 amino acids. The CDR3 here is CASSISDYSYNEQFF. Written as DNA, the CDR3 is TGTGCCAGTAGTATTAGTGATTACTCCTACAATGAGCAGTTCTTC.

This CDR3 is CASSSGTFYNEQFF. The CDR3 DNA is TGTGCCAGCAGCTCCGGGACTTTCTACAATGAGCAGTTCTTC. V usage is TRBV2 and J usage is TRBJ2-1, with D possibly matching TRBD2 (6 bases). Germline CDR1 SNHLY, CDR2 FYNNEI. Trimming took off 6 bases at V and 3 bases at J, with 12 bases between the two ends. The CDR3 spans 14 residues.

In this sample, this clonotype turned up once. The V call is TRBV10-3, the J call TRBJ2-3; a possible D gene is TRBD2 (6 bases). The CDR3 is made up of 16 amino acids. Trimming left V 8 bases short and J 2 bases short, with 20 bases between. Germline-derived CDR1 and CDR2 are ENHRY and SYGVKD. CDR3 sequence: CAIGKTRGIDTDTQYF. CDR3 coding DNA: TGTGCCATCGGAAAGACTAGGGGTATTGACACAGATACGCAGTATTTT.

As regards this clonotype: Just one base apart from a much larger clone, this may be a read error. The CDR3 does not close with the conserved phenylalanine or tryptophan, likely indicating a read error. In DNA form, the CDR3 reads TGCAGCGTTTCTCCAGACAGGATGATTGGAGATACGCAGTATTCT. This encodes CSVSPDRMIGDTQYS. The chain couples TRBV29-1 to TRBJ2-3; D perhaps matches TRBD1 (6 bases). The CDR3 has 15 amino acids. Per germline, CDR1 SQVTM and CDR2 ANQGSEA. V was shortened by 5 bases and J by 5 bases, with 20 bases between the two germline ends.

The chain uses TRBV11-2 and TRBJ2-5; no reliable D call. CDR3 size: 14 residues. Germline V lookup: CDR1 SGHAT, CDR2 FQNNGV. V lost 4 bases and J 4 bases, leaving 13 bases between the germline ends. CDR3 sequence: CASSSLTVGETQYF. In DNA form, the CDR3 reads TGTGCCAGCAGCTCCCTAACCGTGGGAGAGACCCAGTACTTC.

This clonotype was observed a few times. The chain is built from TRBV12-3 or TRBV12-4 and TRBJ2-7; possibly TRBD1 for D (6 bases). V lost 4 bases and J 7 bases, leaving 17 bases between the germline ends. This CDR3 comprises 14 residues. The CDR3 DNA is TGTGCCAGCAGTTCCACAGGGTTGACCGTGGAGCAGTACTTC. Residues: CASSSTGLTVEQYF.

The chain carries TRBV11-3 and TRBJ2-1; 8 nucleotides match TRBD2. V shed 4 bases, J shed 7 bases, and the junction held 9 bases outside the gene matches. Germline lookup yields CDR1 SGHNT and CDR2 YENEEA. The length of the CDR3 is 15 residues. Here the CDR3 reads CASSSGGRPGNEQFF. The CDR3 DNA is TGTGCCAGCAGCTCGGGCGGGAGGCCCGGTAATGAGCAGTTCTTC.

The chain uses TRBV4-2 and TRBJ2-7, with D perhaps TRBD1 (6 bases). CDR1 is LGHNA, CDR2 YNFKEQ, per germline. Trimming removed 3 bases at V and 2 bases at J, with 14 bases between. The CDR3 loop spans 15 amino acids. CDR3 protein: CASSQQAGVTYEQYF. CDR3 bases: TGTGCCAGCAGCCAGCAGGCAGGGGTTACCTACGAGCAGTACTTC.

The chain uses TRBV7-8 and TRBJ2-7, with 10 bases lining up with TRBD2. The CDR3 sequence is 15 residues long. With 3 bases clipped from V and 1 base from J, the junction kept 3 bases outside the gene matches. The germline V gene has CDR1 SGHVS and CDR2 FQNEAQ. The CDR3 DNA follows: TGTGCCAGCAGCTTTTCAGCGGGAGGGTCCTACGAGCAGTACTTC. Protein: CASSFSAGGSYEQYF.

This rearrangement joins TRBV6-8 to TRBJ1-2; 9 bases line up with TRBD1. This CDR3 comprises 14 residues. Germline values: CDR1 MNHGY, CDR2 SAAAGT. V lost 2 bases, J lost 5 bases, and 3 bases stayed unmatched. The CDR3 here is CASSYGTGSYGYTF. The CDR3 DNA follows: TGTGCCAGCAGTTACGGGACAGGGAGTTATGGCTACACCTTC.